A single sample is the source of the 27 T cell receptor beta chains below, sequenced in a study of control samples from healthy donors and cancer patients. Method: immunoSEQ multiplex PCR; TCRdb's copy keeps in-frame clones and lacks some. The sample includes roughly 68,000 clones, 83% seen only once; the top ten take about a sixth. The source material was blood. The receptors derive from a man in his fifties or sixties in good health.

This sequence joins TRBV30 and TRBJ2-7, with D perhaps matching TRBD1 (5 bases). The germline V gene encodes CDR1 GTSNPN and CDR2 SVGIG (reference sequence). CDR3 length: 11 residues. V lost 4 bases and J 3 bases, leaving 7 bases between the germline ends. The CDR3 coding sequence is TGTGCCTGGATCGACAGCTACGAGCAGTACTTC. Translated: CAWIDSYEQYF.

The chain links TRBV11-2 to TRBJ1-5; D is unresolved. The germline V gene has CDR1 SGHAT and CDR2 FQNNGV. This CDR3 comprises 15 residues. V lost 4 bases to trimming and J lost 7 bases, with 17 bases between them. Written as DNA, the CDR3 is TGTGCCAGCAGCTCCCAACATGGACGGGGACAGCCCCAGCATTTT. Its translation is CASSSQHGRGQPQHF.

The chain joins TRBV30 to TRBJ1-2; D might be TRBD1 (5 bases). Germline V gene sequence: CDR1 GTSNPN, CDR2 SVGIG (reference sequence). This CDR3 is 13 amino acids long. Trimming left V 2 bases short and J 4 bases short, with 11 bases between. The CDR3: CAWSTDSPYGYTF. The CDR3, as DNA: TGTGCCTGGAGTACCGACAGCCCCTATGGCTACACCTTC.

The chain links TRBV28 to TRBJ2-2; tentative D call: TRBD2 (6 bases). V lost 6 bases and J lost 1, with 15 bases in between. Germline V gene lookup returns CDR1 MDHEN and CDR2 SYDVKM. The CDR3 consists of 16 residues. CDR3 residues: CASSSSGRGNTGELFF. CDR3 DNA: TGTGCCAGCAGCTCCTCGGGGCGGGGGAACACCGGGGAGCTGTTTTTT. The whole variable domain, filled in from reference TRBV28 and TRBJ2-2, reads DVKVTQSSRYLVKRTGEKVFLECVQDMDHENMFWYRQDPGLGLRLIYFSYDVKMKEKGDIPEGYSVSREKKERFSLILESASTNQTSMYLCASSSSGRGNTGELFFGEGSRLTVL.

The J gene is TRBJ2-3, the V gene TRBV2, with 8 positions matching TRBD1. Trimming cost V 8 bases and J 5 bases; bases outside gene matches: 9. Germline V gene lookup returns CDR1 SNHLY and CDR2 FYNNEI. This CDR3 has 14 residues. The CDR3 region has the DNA TGTGCCAGCGGTGTGACAGGGGTAGGAGATACGCAGTATTTT. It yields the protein CASGVTGVGDTQYF.

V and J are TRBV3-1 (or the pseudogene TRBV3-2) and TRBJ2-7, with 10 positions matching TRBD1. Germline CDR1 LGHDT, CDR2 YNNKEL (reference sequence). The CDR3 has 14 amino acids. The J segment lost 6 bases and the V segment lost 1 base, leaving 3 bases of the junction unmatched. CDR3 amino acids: CASSQVRTGGEQYF. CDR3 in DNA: TGTGCCAGCAGCCAAGTGAGGACAGGGGGCGAGCAGTACTTC.

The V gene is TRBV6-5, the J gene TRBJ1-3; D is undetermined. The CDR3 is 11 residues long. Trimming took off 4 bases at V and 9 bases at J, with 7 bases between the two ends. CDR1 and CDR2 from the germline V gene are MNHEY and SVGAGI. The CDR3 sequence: CASSSPTTIYF. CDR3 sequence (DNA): TGTGCCAGCAGTTCCCCCACCACCATATATTTT.

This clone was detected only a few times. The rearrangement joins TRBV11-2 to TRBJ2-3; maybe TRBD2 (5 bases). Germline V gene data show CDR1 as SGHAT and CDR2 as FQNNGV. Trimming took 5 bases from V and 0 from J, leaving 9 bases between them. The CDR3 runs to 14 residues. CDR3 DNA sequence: TGTGCCAGCAGCACTTGGACTAGCACAGATACGCAGTATTTT. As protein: CASSTWTSTDTQYF. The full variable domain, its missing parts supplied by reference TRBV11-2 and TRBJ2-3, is EAGVAQSPRYKIIEKRQSVAFWCNPISGHATLYWYQQILGQGPKLLIQFQNNGVVDDSQLPKDRFSAERLKGVDSTLKIQPAKLEDSAVYLCASSTWTSTDTQYFGPGTRLTVL.

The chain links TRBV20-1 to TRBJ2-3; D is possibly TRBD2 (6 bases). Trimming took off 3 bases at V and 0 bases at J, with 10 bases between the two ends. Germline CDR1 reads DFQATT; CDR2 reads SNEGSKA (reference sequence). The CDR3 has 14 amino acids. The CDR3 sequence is CSASPRESTDTQYF. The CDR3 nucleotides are TGCAGTGCTAGTCCCCGGGAGAGCACAGATACGCAGTATTTT.

CDR3 sequence: CASSRRLGGTEAFF. The CDR3 nucleotides read TGCGCCAGCAGCCGGCGTCTAGGGGGGACTGAAGCTTTCTTT. V gene TRBV4-3 combines with J gene TRBJ1-1; D possibly corresponds to TRBD1 (6 bases). The V and J ends lost 4 bases and 5 bases respectively, with 14 bases between them. This CDR3 is built from 14 residues. CDR1 is LGHNA, CDR2 YSLEER, per germline.

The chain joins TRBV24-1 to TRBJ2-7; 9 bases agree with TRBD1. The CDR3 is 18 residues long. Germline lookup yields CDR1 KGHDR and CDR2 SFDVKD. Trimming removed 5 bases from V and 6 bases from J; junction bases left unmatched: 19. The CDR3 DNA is TGTGCCACCAGTGCCCGCCGGGACAGGGTAACCCCTTTATCCGAGCAGTACTTC. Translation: CATSARRDRVTPLSEQYF.

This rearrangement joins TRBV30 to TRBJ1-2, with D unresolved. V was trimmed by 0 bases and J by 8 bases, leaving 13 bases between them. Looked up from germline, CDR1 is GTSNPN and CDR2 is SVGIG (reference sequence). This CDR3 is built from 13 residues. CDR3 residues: CAWSVGQVGGYTF. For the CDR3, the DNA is TGTGCCTGGAGTGTAGGGCAGGTTGGCGGCTACACCTTC.

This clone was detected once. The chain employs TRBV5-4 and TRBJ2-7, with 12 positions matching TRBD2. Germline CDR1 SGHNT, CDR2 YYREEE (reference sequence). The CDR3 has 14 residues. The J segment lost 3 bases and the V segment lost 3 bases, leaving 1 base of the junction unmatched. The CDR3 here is CASSWTSGDYEQYF. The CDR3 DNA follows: TGTGCCAGCAGCTGGACTAGCGGGGACTACGAGCAGTACTTC.

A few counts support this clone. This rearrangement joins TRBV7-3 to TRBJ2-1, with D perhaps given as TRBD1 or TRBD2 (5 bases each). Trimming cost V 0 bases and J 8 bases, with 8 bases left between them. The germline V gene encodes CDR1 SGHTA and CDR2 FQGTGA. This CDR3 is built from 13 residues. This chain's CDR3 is CASSLTRGDEQFF. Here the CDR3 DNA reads TGTGCCAGCAGCTTAACGAGGGGCGATGAGCAGTTCTTC.

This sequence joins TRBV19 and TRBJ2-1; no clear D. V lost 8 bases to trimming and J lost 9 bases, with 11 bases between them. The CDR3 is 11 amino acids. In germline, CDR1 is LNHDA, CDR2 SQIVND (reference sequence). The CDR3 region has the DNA TGTGCCAGTGCCTCGTTCGGTGAGCAGTTCTTC. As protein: CASASFGEQFF.

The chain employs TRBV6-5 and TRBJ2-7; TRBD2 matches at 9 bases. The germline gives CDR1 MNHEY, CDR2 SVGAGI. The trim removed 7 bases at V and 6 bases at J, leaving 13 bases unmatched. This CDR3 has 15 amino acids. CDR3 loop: CASTPRGSGSGEQYF. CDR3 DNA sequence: TGTGCCAGCACCCCACGAGGTAGCGGGAGTGGCGAGCAGTACTTC.

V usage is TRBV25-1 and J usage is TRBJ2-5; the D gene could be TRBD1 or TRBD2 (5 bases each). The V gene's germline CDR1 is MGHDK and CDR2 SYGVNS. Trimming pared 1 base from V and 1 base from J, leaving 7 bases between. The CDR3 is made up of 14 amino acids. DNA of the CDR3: TGTGCCAGCAGTGAATTGAGGGGCCAAGAGACCCAGTACTTC. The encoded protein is CASSELRGQETQYF.

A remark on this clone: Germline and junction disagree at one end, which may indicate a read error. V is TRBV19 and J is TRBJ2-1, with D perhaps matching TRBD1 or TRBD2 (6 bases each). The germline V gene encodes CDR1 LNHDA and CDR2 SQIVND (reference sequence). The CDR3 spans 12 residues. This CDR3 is CASSMEGDKQLF. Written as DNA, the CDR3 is TGTGCCAGTAGTATGGAGGGGGATAAACAGCTCTTC.

In DNA form, the CDR3 reads TGCAGCGTTTCCCGATCAGACGGTTACAATGAGCAGTTCTTC. Protein product: CSVSRSDGYNEQFF. The J gene is TRBJ2-1, the V gene TRBV29-1; no clear D. Germline V CDR1 and CDR2: SQVTM, ANQGSEA. V was shortened by 5 bases and J by 4 bases, with 15 bases between the two germline ends. This CDR3 has 14 residues.

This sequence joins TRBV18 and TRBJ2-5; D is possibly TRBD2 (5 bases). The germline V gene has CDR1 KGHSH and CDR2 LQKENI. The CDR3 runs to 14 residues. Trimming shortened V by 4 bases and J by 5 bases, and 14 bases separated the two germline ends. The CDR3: CASSHGPGGETQYF. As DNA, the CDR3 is TGTGCCAGCTCACACGGCCCTGGCGGGGAGACCCAGTACTTC.

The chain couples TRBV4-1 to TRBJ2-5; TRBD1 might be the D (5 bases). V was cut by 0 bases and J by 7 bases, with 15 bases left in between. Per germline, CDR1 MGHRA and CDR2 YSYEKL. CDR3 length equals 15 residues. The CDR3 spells CASSQDAPATGTQYF. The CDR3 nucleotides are TGCGCCAGCAGCCAAGACGCCCCGGCCACAGGGACCCAGTACTTC.

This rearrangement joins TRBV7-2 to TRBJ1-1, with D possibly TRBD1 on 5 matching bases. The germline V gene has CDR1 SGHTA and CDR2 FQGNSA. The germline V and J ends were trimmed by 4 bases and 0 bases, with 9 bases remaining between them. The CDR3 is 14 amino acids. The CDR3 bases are TGTGCCAGCAGCTCACGACAGCTGAACACTGAAGCTTTCTTT. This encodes CASSSRQLNTEAFF.

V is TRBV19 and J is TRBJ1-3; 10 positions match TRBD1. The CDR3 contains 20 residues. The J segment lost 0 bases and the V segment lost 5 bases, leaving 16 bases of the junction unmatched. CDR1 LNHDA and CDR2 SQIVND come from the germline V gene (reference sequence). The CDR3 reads CASSAGGTGASPFSGNTIYF. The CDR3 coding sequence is TGTGCCAGTAGTGCTGGCGGGACAGGGGCCTCACCCTTCTCTGGAAACACCATATATTTT.

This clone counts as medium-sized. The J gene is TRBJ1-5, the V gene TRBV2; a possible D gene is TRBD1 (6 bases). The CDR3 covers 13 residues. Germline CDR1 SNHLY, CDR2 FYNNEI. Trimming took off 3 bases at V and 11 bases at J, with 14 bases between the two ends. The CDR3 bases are TGTGCCAGCAGTGAGGTCGGGGGCTGGGCCCAGCATTTT. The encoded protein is CASSEVGGWAQHF.

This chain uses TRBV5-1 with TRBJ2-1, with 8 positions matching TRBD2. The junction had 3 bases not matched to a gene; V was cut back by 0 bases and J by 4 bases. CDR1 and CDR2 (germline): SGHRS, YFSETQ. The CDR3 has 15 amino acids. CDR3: CASSLVAGNYNEQFF. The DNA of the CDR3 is TGCGCCAGCAGCTTGGTAGCGGGAAATTACAATGAGCAGTTCTTC.

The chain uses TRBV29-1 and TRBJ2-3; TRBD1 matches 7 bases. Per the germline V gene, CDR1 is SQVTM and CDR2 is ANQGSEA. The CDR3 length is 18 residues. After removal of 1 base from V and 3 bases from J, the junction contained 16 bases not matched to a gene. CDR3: CSVEAPRKRDSLTDTQYF. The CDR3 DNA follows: TGCAGCGTTGAAGCTCCAAGAAAAAGGGACAGCCTTACAGATACGCAGTATTTT.

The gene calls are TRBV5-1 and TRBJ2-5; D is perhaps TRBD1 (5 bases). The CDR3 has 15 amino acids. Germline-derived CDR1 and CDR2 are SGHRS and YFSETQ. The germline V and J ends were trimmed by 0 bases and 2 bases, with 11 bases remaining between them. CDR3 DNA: TGCGCCAGCAGCTTGGTCGGACGGACACAAGAGACCCAGTACTTC. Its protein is CASSLVGRTQETQYF.